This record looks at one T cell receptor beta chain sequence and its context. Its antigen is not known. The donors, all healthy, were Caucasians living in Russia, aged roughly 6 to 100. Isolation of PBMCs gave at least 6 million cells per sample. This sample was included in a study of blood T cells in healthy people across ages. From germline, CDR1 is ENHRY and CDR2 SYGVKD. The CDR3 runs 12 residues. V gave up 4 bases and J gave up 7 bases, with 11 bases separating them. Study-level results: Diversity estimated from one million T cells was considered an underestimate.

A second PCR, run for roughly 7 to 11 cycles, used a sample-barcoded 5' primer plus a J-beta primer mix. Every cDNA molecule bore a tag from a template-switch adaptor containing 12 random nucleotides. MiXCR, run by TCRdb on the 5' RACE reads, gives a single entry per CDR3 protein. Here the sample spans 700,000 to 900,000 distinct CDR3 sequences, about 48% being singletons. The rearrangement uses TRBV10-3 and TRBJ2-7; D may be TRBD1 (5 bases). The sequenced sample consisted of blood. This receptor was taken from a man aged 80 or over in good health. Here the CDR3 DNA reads TGTGCCATCAGTGGGCCAGGGAATGAGCAGTACTTC. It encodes CAISGPGNEQYF.